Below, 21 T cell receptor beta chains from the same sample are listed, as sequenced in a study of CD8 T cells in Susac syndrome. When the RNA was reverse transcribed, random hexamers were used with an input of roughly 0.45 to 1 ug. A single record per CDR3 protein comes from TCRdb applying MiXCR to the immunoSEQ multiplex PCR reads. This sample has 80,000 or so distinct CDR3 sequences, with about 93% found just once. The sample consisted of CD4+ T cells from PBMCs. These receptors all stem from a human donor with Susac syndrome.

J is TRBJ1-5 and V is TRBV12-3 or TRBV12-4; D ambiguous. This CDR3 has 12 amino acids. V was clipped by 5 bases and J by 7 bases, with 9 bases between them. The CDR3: CASSPRGQPQHF. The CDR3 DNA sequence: TGTGCCAGCAGTCCGCGAGGGCAGCCCCAGCATTTT.

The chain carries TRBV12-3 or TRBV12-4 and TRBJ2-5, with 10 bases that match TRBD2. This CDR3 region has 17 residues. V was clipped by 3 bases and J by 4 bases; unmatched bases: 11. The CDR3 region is CASSLLGQRGGLETQYF. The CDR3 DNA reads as TGTGCCAGCAGTTTGCTAGGCCAGCGGGGGGGCCTAGAGACCCAGTACTTC.

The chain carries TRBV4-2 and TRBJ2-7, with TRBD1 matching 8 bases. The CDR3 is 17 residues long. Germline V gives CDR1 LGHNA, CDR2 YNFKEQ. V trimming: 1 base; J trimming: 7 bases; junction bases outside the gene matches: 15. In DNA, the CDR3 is TGTGCCAGCAGCCAAGGATTATTATGGCAGGGGGCTGGTGAGCAGTACTTC. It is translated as CASSQGLLWQGAGEQYF.

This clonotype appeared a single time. The DNA for the CDR3 is TGTGCCAGCAGTCCCTTATTGCGAAGCGGGGCCGACAAAAACATTCAGTACTTC. Its translation: CASSPLLRSGADKNIQYF. The chain uses TRBV6-1 and TRBJ2-4; TRBD2 matches at 7 bases. J gave up 3 bases and V 5 bases, and 16 bases lay outside the gene matches. The CDR3 runs 18 residues. CDR1 is MNHNS and CDR2 is SASEGT in the germline V gene.

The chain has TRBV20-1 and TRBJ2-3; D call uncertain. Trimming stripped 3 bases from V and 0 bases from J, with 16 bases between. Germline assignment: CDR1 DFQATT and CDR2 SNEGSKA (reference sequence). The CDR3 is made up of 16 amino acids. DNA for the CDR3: TGCAGTGCTAGCGCCGGATGGTTCACTAGCACAGATACGCAGTATTTT. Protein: CSASAGWFTSTDTQYF.

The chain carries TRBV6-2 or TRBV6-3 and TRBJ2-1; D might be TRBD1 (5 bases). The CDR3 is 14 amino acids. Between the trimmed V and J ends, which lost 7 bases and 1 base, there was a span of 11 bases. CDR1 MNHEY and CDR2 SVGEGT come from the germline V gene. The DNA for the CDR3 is TGTGCCAGCACCAGGGCCCTATCCTACAATGAGCAGTTCTTC. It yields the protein CASTRALSYNEQFF.

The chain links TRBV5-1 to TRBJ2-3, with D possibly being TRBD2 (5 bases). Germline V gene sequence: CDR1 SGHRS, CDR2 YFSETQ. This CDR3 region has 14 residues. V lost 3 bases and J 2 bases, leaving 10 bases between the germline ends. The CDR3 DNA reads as TGCGCCAGCAGCTGGGGAGAGTTCACAGATACGCAGTATTTT. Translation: CASSWGEFTDTQYF.

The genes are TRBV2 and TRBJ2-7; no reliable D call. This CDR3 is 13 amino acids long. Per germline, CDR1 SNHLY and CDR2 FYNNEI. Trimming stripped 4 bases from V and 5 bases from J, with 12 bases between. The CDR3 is CASSGIRTHEQYF. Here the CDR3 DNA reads TGTGCCAGCAGTGGGATCCGGACGCACGAGCAGTACTTC.

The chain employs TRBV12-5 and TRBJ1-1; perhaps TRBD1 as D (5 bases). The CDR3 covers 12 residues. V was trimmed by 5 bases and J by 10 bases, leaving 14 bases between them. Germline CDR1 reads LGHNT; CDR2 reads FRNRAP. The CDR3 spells CASGPPGRGAFF. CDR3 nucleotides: TGTGCTAGTGGTCCGCCGGGGCGCGGAGCTTTCTTT.

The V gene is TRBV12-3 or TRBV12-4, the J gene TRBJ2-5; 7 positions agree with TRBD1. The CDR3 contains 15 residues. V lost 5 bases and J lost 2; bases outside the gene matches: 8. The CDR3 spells CASSLGQPVQETQYF. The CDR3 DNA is TGTGCCAGCAGTCTGGGACAGCCAGTTCAAGAGACCCAGTACTTC.

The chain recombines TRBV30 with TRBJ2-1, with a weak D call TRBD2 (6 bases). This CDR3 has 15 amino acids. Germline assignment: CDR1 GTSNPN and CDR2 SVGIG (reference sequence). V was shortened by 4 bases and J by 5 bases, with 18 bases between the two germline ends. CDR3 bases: TGTGCCTGGACCCCGGGTCTAGCGACTAACAATGAGCAGTTCTTC. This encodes CAWTPGLATNNEQFF.

This chain's CDR3 is CASSPAARAGRALFF. The CDR3 DNA reads TGTGCCAGCAGCCCGGCGGCCAGGGCTGGGAGGGCACTGTTTTTT. This chain connects TRBV12-3 or TRBV12-4 to TRBJ1-4; a weak D match, TRBD1 (5 bases). This CDR3 region has 15 residues. V was clipped by 6 bases and J by 13 bases, with 24 bases between them.

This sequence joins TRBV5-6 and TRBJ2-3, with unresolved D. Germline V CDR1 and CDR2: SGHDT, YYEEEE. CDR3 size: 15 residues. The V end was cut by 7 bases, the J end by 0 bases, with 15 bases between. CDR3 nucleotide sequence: TGTGCCAGCTCCCAACGACAAGCTAGCACAGATACGCAGTATTTT. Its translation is CASSQRQASTDTQYF.

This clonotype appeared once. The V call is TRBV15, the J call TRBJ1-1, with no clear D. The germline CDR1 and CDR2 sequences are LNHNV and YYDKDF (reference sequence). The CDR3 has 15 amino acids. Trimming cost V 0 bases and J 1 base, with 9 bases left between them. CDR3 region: CATSREVQANTEAFF. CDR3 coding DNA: TGTGCCACCAGCAGAGAAGTTCAGGCGAACACTGAAGCTTTCTTT.

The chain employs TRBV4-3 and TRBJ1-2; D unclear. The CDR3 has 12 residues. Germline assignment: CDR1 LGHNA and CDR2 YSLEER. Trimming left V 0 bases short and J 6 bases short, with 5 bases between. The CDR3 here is CASSQEGHGYTF. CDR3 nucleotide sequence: TGCGCCAGCAGCCAAGAAGGTCATGGCTACACCTTC.

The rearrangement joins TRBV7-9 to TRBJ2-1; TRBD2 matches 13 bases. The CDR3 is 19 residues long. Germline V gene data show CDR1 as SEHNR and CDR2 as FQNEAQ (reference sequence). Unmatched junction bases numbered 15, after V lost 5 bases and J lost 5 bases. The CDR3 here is CASSRRLAGGLTRNNEQFF. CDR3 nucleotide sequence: TGTGCCAGCAGCCGCCGACTAGCGGGGGGATTAACCCGTAACAATGAGCAGTTCTTC.

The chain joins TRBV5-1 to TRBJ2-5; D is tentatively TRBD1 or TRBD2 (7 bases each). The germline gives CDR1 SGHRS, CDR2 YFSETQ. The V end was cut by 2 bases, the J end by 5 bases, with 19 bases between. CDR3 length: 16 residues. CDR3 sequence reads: CASSLSPQGGMETQYF. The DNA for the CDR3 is TGCGCCAGCAGCTTATCCCCCCAGGGGGGGATGGAGACCCAGTACTTC. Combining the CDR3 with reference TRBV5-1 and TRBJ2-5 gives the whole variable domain KAGVTQTPRYLIKTRGQQVTLSCSPISGHRSVSWYQQTPGQGLQFLFEYFSETQRNKGNFPGRFSGRQFSNSRSEMNVSTLELGDSALYLCASSLSPQGGMETQYFGPGTRLLVL.

CDR3 in amino acids: CATSDPKGTSGNEQFF. CDR3 in DNA: TGTGCCACCAGTGACCCCAAGGGCACCTCTGGGAATGAGCAGTTCTTC. This chain uses TRBV24-1 with TRBJ2-1; D is undetermined. V was clipped by 4 bases and J by 7 bases, with 19 bases between them. CDR1 KGHDR and CDR2 SFDVKD come from the germline V gene. The CDR3 totals 16 residues.

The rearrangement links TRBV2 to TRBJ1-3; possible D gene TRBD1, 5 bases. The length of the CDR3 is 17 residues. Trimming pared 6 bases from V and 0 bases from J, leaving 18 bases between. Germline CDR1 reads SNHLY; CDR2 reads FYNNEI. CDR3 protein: CASRRGGEWSSGNTIYF. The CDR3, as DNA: TGTGCCAGCAGAAGGGGAGGGGAATGGAGCTCTGGAAACACCATATATTTT. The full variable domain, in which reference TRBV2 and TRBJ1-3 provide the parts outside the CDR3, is EPEVTQTPSHQVTQMGQEVILRCVPISNHLYFYWYRQILGQKVEFLVSFYNNEISEKSEIFDDQFSVERPDGSNFTLKIRSTKLEDSAMYFCASRRGGEWSSGNTIYFGEGSWLTVV.

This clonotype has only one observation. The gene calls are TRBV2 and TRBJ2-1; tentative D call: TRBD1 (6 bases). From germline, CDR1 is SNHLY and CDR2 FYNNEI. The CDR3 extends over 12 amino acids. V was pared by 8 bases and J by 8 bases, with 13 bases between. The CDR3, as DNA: TGTGCCAGCCGACAGGTAGGCGATGAGCAGTTCTTC. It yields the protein CASRQVGDEQFF.

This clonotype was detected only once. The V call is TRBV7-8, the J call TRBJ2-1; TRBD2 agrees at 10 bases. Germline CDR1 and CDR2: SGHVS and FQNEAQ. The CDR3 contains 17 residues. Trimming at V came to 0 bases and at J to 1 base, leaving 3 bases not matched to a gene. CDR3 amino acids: CASSLASGGASYNEQFF. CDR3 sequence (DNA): TGTGCCAGCAGCTTAGCGAGCGGGGGGGCATCCTACAATGAGCAGTTCTTC.